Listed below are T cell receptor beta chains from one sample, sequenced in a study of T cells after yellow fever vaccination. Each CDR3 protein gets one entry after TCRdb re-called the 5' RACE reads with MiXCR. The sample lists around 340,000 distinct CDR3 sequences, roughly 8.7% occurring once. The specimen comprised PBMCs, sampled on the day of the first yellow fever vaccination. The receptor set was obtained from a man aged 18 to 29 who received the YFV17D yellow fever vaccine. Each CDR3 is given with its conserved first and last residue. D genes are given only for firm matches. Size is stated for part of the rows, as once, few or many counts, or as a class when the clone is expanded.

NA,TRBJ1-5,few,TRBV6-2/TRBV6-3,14,CASSYAGATQPQHF,TGTGCCAGCAGTTACGCAGGGGCTACTCAGCCCCAGCATTTT
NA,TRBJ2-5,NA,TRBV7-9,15,CASSPRRDHQETQYF,TGTGCCAGCAGCCCACGGCGAGACCACCAAGAGACCCAGTACTTC
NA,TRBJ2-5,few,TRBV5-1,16,CASSSGGRGSQETQYF,TGCGCCAGCAGCTCCGGCGGGCGGGGTTCCCAAGAGACCCAGTACTTC
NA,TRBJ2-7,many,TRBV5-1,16,CASSTIGGSYSYEQYF,TGCGCCAGCAGCACCATAGGGGGGAGCTACTCCTACGAGCAGTACTTC
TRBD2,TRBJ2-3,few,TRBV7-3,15,CASSRRSGGTDTQYF,TGTGCCAGCAGCCGGAGGAGCGGGGGGACAGATACGCAGTATTTT
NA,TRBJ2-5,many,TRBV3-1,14,CASSQDIMIETQYF,TGTGCCAGCAGCCAAGATATCATGATCGAGACCCAGTACTTC
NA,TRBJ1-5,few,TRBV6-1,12,CASSEVGQPQHF,TGTGCCAGCAGTGAAGTAGGCCAGCCCCAGCATTTT
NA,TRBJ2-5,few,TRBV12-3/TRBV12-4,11,CASSLTGTQYF,TGTGCCAGCAGTTTAACTGGGACCCAGTACTTC
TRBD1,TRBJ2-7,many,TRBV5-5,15,CASSANRDREDEQYF,TGTGCCAGCAGTGCCAACCGGGACAGGGAAGACGAGCAGTACTTC
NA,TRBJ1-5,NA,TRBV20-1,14,CSARVEGSNQPQHF,TGCAGTGCTAGAGTCGAGGGAAGCAATCAGCCCCAGCATTTT
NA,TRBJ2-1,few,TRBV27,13,CASSLGQLNEQFF,TGTGCCAGCAGTTTAGGGCAGCTCAATGAGCAGTTCTTC
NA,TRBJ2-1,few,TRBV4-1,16,CASSQVGRRSHNEQFF,TGCGCCAGCAGCCAAGTCGGCAGGAGGTCCCACAATGAGCAGTTCTTC
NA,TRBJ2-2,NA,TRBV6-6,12,CASSKGHGELFF,TGTGCCAGCAGCAAGGGCCACGGGGAGCTGTTTTTT
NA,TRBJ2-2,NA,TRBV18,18,CASSANGVDRTNTGELFF,TGTGCCAGCTCCGCGAACGGTGTCGACCGAACGAACACCGGGGAGCTGTTTTTT
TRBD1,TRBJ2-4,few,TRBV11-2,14,CASSKGTEKNIQYF,TGTGCCAGCAGTAAAGGGACAGAGAAAAACATTCAGTACTTC
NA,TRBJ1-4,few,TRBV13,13,CASSLGLGGKLFF,TGTGCCAGCAGCTTAGGTTTGGGCGGGAAACTGTTTTTT
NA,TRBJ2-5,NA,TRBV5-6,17,CASSLNGERVVFWTQYF,TGTGCCAGCAGCTTGAACGGGGAGCGGGTCGTGTTTTGGACCCAGTACTTC
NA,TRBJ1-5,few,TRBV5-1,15,CASSLDGQFNQPQHF,TGCGCCAGCAGCTTGGACGGCCAATTCAATCAGCCCCAGCATTTT
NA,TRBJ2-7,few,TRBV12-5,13,CASGTGHDYEQYF,TGTGCTAGTGGTACAGGACACGACTACGAGCAGTACTTC
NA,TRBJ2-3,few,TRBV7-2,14,CASSPAVSTDTQYF,TGTGCCAGCAGCCCCGCCGTGAGCACAGATACGCAGTATTTT
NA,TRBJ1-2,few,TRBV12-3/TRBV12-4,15,CASSGGRGFEDGYTF,TGTGCCAGCAGTGGCGGACGGGGTTTCGAAGATGGCTACACCTTC
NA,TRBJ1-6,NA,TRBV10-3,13,CAISDRLNSPLHF,TGTGCCATCAGTGACAGGCTTAATTCACCCCTCCACTTT
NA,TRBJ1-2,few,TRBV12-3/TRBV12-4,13,CASGGRKKDGYTF,TGTGCCAGCGGGGGACGGAAGAAAGATGGCTACACCTTC
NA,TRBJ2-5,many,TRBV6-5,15,CASSYSRGKRETQYF,TGTGCCAGCAGTTACTCTAGAGGGAAGCGAGAGACCCAGTACTTC
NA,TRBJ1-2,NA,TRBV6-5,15,CASSYRAPHGYGYTF,TGTGCCAGCAGTTATCGGGCCCCTCACGGATATGGCTACACCTTC
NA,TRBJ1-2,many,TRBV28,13,CASSLPSPIGYTF,TGTGCCAGCAGTTTACCCAGCCCTATCGGCTACACCTTC
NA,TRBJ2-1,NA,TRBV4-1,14,CASSPSTGNNEQFF,TGCGCCAGCAGCCCCTCCACAGGTAACAATGAGCAGTTCTTC
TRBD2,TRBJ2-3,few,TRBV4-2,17,CASSQSLTSGRTDTQYF,TGTGCCAGCAGCCAATCTCTGACTAGCGGACGCACAGATACGCAGTATTTT
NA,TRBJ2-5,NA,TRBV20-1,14,CSASRTGLEETQYF,TGCAGTGCTAGTAGAACGGGGCTAGAAGAGACCCAGTACTTC
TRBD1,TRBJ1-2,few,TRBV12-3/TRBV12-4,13,CASTGQGGYGYTF,TGTGCCAGCACGGGACAGGGGGGCTATGGCTACACCTTC
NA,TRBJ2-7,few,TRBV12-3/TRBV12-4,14,CASSLSRGFDEQYF,TGTGCCAGCAGTTTATCAAGAGGTTTCGACGAGCAGTACTTC
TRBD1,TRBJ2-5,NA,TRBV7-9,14,CASSARTGQETQYF,TGTGCCAGCAGCGCGCGGACAGGCCAAGAGACCCAGTACTTC
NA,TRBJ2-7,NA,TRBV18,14,CASSPPTSSYEQYF,TGTGCCAGCTCACCACCAACCAGCTCCTACGAGCAGTACTTC
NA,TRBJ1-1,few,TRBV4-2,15,CASSQVSGTNTEAFF,TGTGCCAGCAGCCAAGTATCCGGCACGAACACTGAAGCTTTCTTT
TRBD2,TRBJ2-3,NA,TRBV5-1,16,CASSLGAGDSKDTQYF,TGCGCCAGCAGCTTGGGGGCGGGGGACTCCAAGGATACGCAGTATTTT
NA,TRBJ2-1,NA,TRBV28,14,CASRQVGGINEQFF,TGTGCCAGCCGTCAAGTGGGGGGAATCAATGAGCAGTTCTTC
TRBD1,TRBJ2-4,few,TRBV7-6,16,CASSLELAGGQNIQYF,TGTGCCAGCAGCTTAGAACTAGCAGGGGGCCAAAACATTCAGTACTTC
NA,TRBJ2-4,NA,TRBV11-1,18,CASSLGTADILAKNIQYF,TGTGCCAGCAGCTTAGGGACGGCAGACATTCTAGCCAAAAACATTCAGTACTTC
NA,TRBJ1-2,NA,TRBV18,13,CASSPDVSYGYTF,TGTGCCAGCTCCCCCGATGTGTCCTATGGCTACACCTTC
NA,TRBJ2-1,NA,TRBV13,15,CASSERGSSYNEQFF,TGTGCCAGCAGTGAACGGGGAAGCTCCTACAATGAGCAGTTCTTC
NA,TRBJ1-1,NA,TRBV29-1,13,CSGVSQPNTEAFF,TGCAGCGGGGTTAGTCAGCCGAACACTGAAGCTTTCTTT
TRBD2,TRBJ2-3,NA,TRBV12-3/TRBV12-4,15,CASTPLAESTDTQYF,TGTGCCAGCACCCCCCTAGCGGAAAGCACAGATACGCAGTATTTT
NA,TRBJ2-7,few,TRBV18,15,CASSPSATGTYEQYF,TGTGCCAGCTCACCTTCGGCGACAGGCACCTACGAGCAGTACTTC
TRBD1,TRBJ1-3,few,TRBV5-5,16,CASSFDRGNAGNTIYF,TGTGCCAGCAGTTTCGACAGGGGCAATGCTGGAAACACCATATATTTT
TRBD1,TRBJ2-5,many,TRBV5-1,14,CASSLGQGQETQYF,TGCGCCAGCAGCTTGGGACAGGGACAAGAGACCCAGTACTTC
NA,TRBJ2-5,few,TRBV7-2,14,CASSPRTGEVTQYF,TGTGCCAGCAGCCCTAGGACGGGAGAGGTGACCCAGTACTTC
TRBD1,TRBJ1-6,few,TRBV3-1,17,CASSRSGDREYNSPLHF,TGTGCCAGCAGCCGCTCTGGGGACAGGGAATATAATTCACCCCTCCACTTT
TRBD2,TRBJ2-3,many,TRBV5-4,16,CASSRAAGAITDTQYF,TGTGCCAGCAGCCGAGCAGCGGGGGCCATCACAGATACGCAGTATTTT
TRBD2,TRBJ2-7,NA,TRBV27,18,CASSSLDPASGGIYEQYF,TGTGCCAGCAGTTCATTGGACCCCGCTAGCGGGGGAATTTACGAGCAGTACTTC
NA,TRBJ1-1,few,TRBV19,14,CASSIGWGYTEAFF,TGTGCCAGTAGTATTGGTTGGGGGTACACTGAAGCTTTCTTT